This record looks at one T cell receptor beta chain sequence and its context. This entry belongs to a study of blood T cell repertoires in COVID-19. Germline lookup yields CDR1 SEHNR and CDR2 FQNEAQ (reference sequence). The V end was cut by 4 bases, the J end by 6 bases, with 12 bases between. The CDR3 covers 13 residues. Profiled with immunoSEQ multiplex PCR; TCRdb holds only in-frame clones, not every one. The sample shows 150,000 or so clones, roughly 80% of them seen only once. The chain employs TRBV7-9 and TRBJ1-2; possible D gene TRBD1, 6 bases. The sequence was obtained from a man older than 75 with acute or convalescent COVID-19. The sequenced sample consisted of peripheral blood. The CDR3 sequence: CASSSEAGDGYTF. The CDR3 nucleotides read TGTGCCAGCAGCTCAGAGGCAGGGGATGGCTACACCTTC.